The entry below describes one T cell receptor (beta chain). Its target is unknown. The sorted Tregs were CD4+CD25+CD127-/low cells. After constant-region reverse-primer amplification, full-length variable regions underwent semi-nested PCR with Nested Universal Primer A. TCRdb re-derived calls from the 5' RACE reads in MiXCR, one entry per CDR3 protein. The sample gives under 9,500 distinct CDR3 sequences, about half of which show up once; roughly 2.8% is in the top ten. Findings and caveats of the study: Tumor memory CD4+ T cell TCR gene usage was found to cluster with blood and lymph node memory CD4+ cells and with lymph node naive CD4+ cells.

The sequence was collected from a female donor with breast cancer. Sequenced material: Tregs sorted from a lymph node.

In DNA form, the CDR3 reads TGCGCCAGCAGCTTGGATGAGTGGCGGCGGGAGACCCAGTACTTC. It codes for CASSLDEWRRETQYF. This chain joins TRBV5-1 and TRBJ2-5; D is unresolved. There are 15 residues in the CDR3. The V end lost 0 bases, the J end lost 5 bases, and 14 bases lay between the germline ends. Looked up from germline, CDR1 is SGHRS and CDR2 is YFSETQ.